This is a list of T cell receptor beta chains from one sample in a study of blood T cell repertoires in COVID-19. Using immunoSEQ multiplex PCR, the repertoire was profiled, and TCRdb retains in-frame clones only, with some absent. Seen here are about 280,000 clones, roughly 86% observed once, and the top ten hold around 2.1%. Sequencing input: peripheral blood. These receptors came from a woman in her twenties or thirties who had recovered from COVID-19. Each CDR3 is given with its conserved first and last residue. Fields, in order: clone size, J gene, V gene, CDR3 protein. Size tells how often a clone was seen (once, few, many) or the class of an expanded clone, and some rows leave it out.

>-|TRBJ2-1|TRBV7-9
CASSPRAGGSISYNEQFF
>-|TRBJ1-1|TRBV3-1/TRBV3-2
CASSQDWDRGPTEAFF
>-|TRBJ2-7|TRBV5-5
CASSGRTGVSYEQYF
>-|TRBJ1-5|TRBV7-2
CASSLVSRGNQPQHF
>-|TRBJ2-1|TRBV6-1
CASSEQGAGNEQFF
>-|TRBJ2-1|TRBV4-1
CASSRPSQGANEQFF
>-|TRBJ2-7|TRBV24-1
CATSEDSSYEQYF
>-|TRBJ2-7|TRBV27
CASSPTKTGPPSEQYF
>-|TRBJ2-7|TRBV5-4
CASSFTGVGEQYF
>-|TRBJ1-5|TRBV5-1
CASSLDGRGDNQPQHF
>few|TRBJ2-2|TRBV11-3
CASSFNSGSGELFF
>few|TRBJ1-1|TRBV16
CASSQSRGTEAFF
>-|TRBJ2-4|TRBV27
CASSLLGANIQYF
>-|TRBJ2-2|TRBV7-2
CASIRESTGELFF